A selection of T cell receptor beta chains follows, all from one sample in a study of response to subunit inactivated influenza vaccine. TCRdb re-called the RT-PCR reads through MiXCR, storing one row per CDR3 protein. The sample records hundreds of thousands of distinct CDR3 sequences, 7.6% being singletons. The material sequenced was PBMCs from blood, taken about 24 months after vaccination. These receptor sequences come from a man in his fifties or sixties who received an inactivated influenza vaccine. CDR3s include the opening cysteine and the closing phenylalanine or tryptophan. The D gene is left open where the match is weak. Only some rows state a clone size, as once, few, many or a class for expanded clones.

cdr3_aa,cdr3_nt,clone_size,d_call,j_call,v_call
CASSLEGAANEKLFF,TGCGCCAGCAGCTTAGAGGGTGCGGCTAATGAAAAACTGTTTTTT,many,NA,TRBJ1-4,TRBV5-1
CASSLGSGTDTQYF,TGTGCCAGCAGTTTGGGATCGGGCACAGATACGCAGTATTTT,many,NA,TRBJ2-3,TRBV12-3/TRBV12-4
CASSPRTSGSPDTQYF,TGTGCCAGCAGCCCCCGGACTAGCGGGAGCCCAGATACGCAGTATTTT,many,TRBD2,TRBJ2-3,TRBV7-9
CASSLVYRPTGELFF,TGTGCCAGCAGTTTGGTGTATAGGCCGACCGGGGAGCTGTTTTTT,few,NA,TRBJ2-2,TRBV27
CSASSPLWGGHEQYF,TGCAGTGCTTCCTCCCCCCTTTGGGGCGGCCACGAGCAGTACTTC,many,NA,TRBJ2-7,TRBV20-1
CASSRPGLQNNEQFF,TGTGCCAGCAGCCGACCGGGACTACAAAACAATGAGCAGTTCTTC,NA,TRBD2,TRBJ2-1,TRBV7-6
CSAKLQGPSEAFF,TGCAGTGCTAAACTACAGGGACCATCTGAAGCTTTCTTT,NA,NA,TRBJ1-1,TRBV20-1
CASSENKLRGRTEAFF,TGTGCCAGCAGTGAAAACAAATTGAGGGGAAGGACTGAAGCTTTCTTT,few,NA,TRBJ1-1,TRBV2
CASSVLMDTQYF,TGTGCCAGCAGCGTACTAATGGATACGCAGTATTTT,many,NA,TRBJ2-3,TRBV28
CSVLVSNQETQYF,TGCAGTGTTTTAGTTTCCAACCAAGAGACCCAGTACTTC,NA,NA,TRBJ2-5,TRBV20-1
CASSRLAGRSTDTQYF,TGTGCCAGCAGCCGTTTAGCCGGGAGGAGCACAGATACGCAGTATTTT,few,TRBD2,TRBJ2-3,TRBV7-8
CASSYLRPNTDTQYF,TGTGCCAGCAGTTATTTGAGGCCCAACACAGATACGCAGTATTTT,few,NA,TRBJ2-3,TRBV6-2/TRBV6-3
CASRQGYEGSPLHF,TGTGCCAGCAGGCAGGGGTACGAAGGTTCACCCCTCCACTTT,NA,NA,TRBJ1-6,TRBV3-1
CASSQGQGPSYGYTF,TGTGCCAGCAGCCAAGGACAGGGCCCCAGCTATGGCTACACCTTC,many,TRBD1,TRBJ1-2,TRBV7-2
CASRPGTAPNTEAFF,TGTGCCAGCAGACCCGGGACAGCCCCGAACACTGAAGCTTTCTTT,many,TRBD1,TRBJ1-1,TRBV7-8
CASSFTGRISGNTIYF,TGTGCCAGCAGTTTCACGGGACGTATCTCTGGAAACACCATATATTTT,few,NA,TRBJ1-3,TRBV12-3/TRBV12-4
CASSLDGRAGNEQFF,TGTGCCAGCAGCTTAGACGGGAGGGCCGGCAATGAGCAGTTCTTC,many,TRBD2,TRBJ2-1,TRBV11-2
CASGRYYEQYF,TGTGCCAGCGGGAGATACTACGAGCAGTACTTC,many,NA,TRBJ2-7,TRBV12-3/TRBV12-4
CASTRSSGRDPTYNEQFF,TGCGCCAGCACTCGAAGTAGCGGGAGGGATCCAACCTACAATGAGCAGTTCTTC,few,TRBD2,TRBJ2-1,TRBV5-1
CASSPRQLAGNTDTQYF,TGTGCCAGCTCACCCCGTCAGTTAGCGGGAAACACAGATACGCAGTATTTT,NA,TRBD2,TRBJ2-3,TRBV18
CASSYGTSGLYQETQYF,TGTGCCAGCAGTTACGGGACTAGCGGATTGTACCAAGAGACCCAGTACTTC,NA,TRBD2,TRBJ2-5,TRBV28